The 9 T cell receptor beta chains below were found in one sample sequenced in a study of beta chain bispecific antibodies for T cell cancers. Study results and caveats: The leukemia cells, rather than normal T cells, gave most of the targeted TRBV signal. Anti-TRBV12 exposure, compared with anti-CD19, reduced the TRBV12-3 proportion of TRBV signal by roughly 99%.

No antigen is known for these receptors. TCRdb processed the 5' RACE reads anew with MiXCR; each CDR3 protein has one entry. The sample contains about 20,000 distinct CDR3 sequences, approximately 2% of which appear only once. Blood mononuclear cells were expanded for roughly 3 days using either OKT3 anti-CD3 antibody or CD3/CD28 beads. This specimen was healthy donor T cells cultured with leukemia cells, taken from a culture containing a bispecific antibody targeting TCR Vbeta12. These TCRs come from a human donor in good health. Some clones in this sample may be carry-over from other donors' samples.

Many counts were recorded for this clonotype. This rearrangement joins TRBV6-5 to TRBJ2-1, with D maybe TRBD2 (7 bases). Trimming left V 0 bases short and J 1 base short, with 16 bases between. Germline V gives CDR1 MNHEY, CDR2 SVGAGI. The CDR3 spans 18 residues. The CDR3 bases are TGTGCCAGCAGTTACTCGGGGGGGCCTAAGTCGTCCTACAATGAGCAGTTCTTC. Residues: CASSYSGGPKSSYNEQFF.

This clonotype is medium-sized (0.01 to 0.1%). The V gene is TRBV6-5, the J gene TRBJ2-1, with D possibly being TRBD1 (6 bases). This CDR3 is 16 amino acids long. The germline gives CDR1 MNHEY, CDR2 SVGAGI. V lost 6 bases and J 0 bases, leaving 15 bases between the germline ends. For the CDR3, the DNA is TGTGCCAGCAGCCTAACAGGGTCAAGCTCCTACAATGAGCAGTTCTTC. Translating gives CASSLTGSSSYNEQFF.

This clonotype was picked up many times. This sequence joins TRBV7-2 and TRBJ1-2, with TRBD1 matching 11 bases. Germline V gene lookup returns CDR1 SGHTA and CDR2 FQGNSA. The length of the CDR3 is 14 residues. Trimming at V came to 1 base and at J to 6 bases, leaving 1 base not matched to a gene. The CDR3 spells CASSLGTGGHGYTF. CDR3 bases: TGTGCCAGCAGCTTAGGGACAGGGGGCCATGGCTACACCTTC.

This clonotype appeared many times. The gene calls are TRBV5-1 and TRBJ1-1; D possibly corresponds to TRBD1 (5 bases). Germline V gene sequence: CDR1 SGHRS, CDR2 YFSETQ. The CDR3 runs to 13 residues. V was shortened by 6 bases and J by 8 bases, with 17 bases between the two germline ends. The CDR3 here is CASNFGGASEAFF. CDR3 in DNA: TGCGCCAGCAACTTTGGCGGGGCGAGCGAAGCTTTCTTT.

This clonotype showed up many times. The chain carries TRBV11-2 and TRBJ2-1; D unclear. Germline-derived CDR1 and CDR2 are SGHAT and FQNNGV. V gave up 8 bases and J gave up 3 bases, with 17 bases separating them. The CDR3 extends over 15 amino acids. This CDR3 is CASGVGSTVYNEQFF. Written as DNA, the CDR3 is TGTGCCAGCGGGGTTGGTAGCACCGTCTACAATGAGCAGTTCTTC.

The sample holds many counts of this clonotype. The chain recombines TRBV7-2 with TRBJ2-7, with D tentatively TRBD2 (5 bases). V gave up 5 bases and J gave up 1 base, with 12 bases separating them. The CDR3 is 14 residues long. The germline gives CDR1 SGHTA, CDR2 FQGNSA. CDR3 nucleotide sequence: TGTGCCAGCAGCCCAGTGACGGGATCCTACGAGCAGTACTTC. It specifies CASSPVTGSYEQYF.

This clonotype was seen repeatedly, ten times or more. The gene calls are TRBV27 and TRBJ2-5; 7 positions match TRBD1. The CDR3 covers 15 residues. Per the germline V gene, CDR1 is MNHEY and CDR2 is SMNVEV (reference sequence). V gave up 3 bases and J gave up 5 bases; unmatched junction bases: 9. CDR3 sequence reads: CASSLTGLVIETQYF. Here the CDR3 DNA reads TGTGCCAGCAGTTTGACAGGGTTGGTGATTGAGACCCAGTACTTC.

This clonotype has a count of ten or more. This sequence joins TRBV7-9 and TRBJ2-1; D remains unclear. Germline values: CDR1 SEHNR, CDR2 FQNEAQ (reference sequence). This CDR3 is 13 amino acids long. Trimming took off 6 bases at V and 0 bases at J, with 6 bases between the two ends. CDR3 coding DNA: TGTGCCAGCAGGGCGGTCTCCTACAATGAGCAGTTCTTC. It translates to CASRAVSYNEQFF.

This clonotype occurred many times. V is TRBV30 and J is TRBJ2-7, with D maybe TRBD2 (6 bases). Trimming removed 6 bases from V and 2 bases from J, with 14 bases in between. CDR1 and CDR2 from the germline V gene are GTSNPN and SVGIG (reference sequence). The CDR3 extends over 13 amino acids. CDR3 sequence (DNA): TGTGCCTGCCGGGAGCCGGGTGCCTACGAGCAGTACTTC. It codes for CACREPGAYEQYF.